The next 26 T cell receptor beta chains were all read from a single sample in a study of blood T cells in healthy people across ages. A J-beta primer mix and a sample-barcoded 5' primer were used in a second PCR of about 7 to 12 cycles. TCRdb re-called the 5' RACE reads through MiXCR, storing one row per CDR3 protein. Of 550,000 to 800,000 distinct CDR3 sequences in the sample, roughly 20% were seen once. Sequencing was carried out using blood. The receptors originated from a man in his 70s in good health.

The chain joins TRBV20-1 to TRBJ2-5; D not resolved. The better agreement between TRBJ2-7 and the DNA end casts doubt on the J call. This CDR3 region has 15 residues. CDR1 and CDR2 from the germline V gene are DFQATT and SNEGSKA (reference sequence). CDR3 DNA: TGCAGTGCTAGACTCGGGCCCCGAACAAGGGACGAGCAGTACTTC. Encoded protein: CSARLGPRTRDEQYF.

This chain's CDR3 is CSVGLAGGFSSYEQYF. The CDR3 nucleotides are TGCAGCGTCGGACTAGCGGGAGGTTTTAGCTCCTACGAGCAGTACTTC. The chain combines TRBV29-1 with TRBJ2-7, with TRBD2 matching over 14 bases. CDR3 length: 16 amino acids. Germline CDR1 and CDR2: SQVTM and ANQGSEA. After removal of 6 bases from V and 0 bases from J, the junction contained 7 bases not matched to a gene.

V usage is TRBV4-3 and J usage is TRBJ2-1, with D perhaps given as TRBD1 or TRBD2 (5 bases each). Trimming left V 9 bases short and J 0 bases short, with 18 bases between. Germline V gene sequence: CDR1 LGHNA, CDR2 YSLEER. CDR3 length equals 16 residues. Here the CDR3 DNA reads TGCGCCAGTACTCCTACTCGGGGCGGCTCCTACAATGAGCAGTTCTTC. It codes for CASTPTRGGSYNEQFF.

The V and J genes are TRBV7-2 and TRBJ1-4; perhaps TRBD1 as D (5 bases). Trimming shortened V by 0 bases and J by 4 bases, and 9 bases separated the two germline ends. CDR1 is SGHTA, CDR2 FQGNSA, per germline. CDR3 length: 15 amino acids. CDR3 amino acids: CASSLARGFNEKLFF. The CDR3 DNA reads TGTGCCAGCAGCTTAGCGCGGGGGTTTAATGAAAAACTGTTTTTT.

The chain combines TRBV9 with TRBJ2-1; no clear D gene. The germline V and J ends were trimmed by 0 bases and 4 bases, with 5 bases remaining between them. CDR3 size: 13 residues. CDR1 and CDR2 (germline): SGDLS, YYNGEE. DNA of the CDR3: TGTGCCAGCAGCGTAGCCCCATACAATGAGCAGTTCTTC. Its protein product is CASSVAPYNEQFF.

The chain recombines TRBV11-2 with TRBJ2-1; a possible D gene is TRBD2 (6 bases). The germline CDR1 and CDR2 sequences are SGHAT and FQNNGV. The CDR3 loop spans 14 amino acids. V lost 0 bases, J lost 9 bases, and 12 bases lay in between. CDR3 DNA: TGTGCCAGCAGCTTAGATGGAGGGGCTGCTGAGCAGTTCTTC. Protein product: CASSLDGGAAEQFF.

This clonotype has just a few counts. V and J are TRBV5-1 and TRBJ1-4; 7 bases match TRBD1. Germline V CDR1 and CDR2: SGHRS, YFSETQ. The V and J ends lost 4 bases and 5 bases, in that order; junction bases with no gene match: 5. CDR3 length equals 14 residues. The CDR3 DNA is TGCGCCAGCAGCCGACAGGGCCAAAATGAAAAACTGTTTTTT. Amino acid sequence: CASSRQGQNEKLFF. Supplemented by reference TRBV5-1 and TRBJ1-4, the full variable domain reads KAGVTQTPRYLIKTRGQQVTLSCSPISGHRSVSWYQQTPGQGLQFLFEYFSETQRNKGNFPGRFSGRQFSNSRSEMNVSTLELGDSALYLCASSRQGQNEKLFFGSGTQLSVL.

This clonotype was recorded once. The chain carries TRBV3-1 and TRBJ1-2; TRBD1 is a possible D gene (6 bases). Germline V lookup: CDR1 LGHDT, CDR2 YNNKEL (reference sequence). The CDR3 totals 16 residues. Trimming left V 4 bases short and J 8 bases short, with 23 bases between. This CDR3 is CASSPRGAGASQGYTF. The CDR3 nucleotides read TGTGCCAGCAGCCCCCGGGGGGCAGGGGCCAGTCAAGGCTACACCTTC.

The table lists this clonotype with a few counts. This chain uses TRBV5-1 with TRBJ2-7; tentative D call: TRBD1 (7 bases). This CDR3 is built from 14 residues. V was clipped by 4 bases and J by 4 bases, with 15 bases between them. In germline, CDR1 is SGHRS, CDR2 YFSETQ. DNA for the CDR3: TGCGCCAGCAGCGCCGCAGGGGGGAGGTACGAGCAGTACTTC. As protein: CASSAAGGRYEQYF.

This clonotype was seen ten or more times. This chain connects TRBV14 to TRBJ1-1; possible D gene TRBD1, 6 bases. This CDR3 contains 16 residues. The ends were cut back, 2 bases at V and 1 base at J, with 14 bases in the middle. Germline V gives CDR1 SGHDN, CDR2 FVKESK. This chain's CDR3 is CASSQLDRHPNTEAFF. The DNA for the CDR3 is TGTGCCAGCAGCCAACTGGACAGACACCCGAACACTGAAGCTTTCTTT.

This clonotype was seen a few times. This CDR3 is missing its conserved last phenylalanine or tryptophan, likely due to a read error. The limits of the CDR3 on the DNA are not certain, so only TCRdb's listed CDR3 is given. This rearrangement joins TRBV29-1 to TRBJ2-1; the table gives TRBD1 as D, unverified against the DNA. With termini counted, the CDR3 has 8 amino acids. Germline CDR1 is SQVTM and CDR2 is ANQGSEA. The CDR3 loop reads CSAPGSGL.

The V call is TRBV5-1, the J call TRBJ1-4; D unclear. The CDR3 has 15 amino acids. The V gene's germline CDR1 is SGHRS and CDR2 YFSETQ. Trimming left V 0 bases short and J 5 bases short, with 11 bases between. For the CDR3, the DNA is TGCGCCAGCAGCTTGGTGGGTAGGAAGAATGAAAAACTGTTTTTT. This translates into CASSLVGRKNEKLFF.

This chain connects TRBV9 to TRBJ2-7; a possible D gene is TRBD1 (7 bases). V was trimmed by 4 bases and J by 1 base, leaving 12 bases between them. The CDR3 contains 14 residues. The germline gives CDR1 SGDLS, CDR2 YYNGEE. CDR3 nucleotide sequence: TGTGCCAGCAGCAAGACAGGGACTTCCTACGAGCAGTACTTC. This sequence encodes CASSKTGTSYEQYF. Looking up the rest from reference TRBV9 and TRBJ2-7 gives the full variable domain: DSGVTQTPKHLITATGQRVTLRCSPRSGDLSVYWYQQSLDQGLQFLIQYYNGEERAKGNILERFSAQQFPDLHSELNLSSLELGDSALYFCASSKTGTSYEQYFGPGTRLTVT.

The chain employs TRBV2 and TRBJ2-1; tentatively, D is TRBD2 (5 bases). Germline V gene lookup returns CDR1 SNHLY and CDR2 FYNNEI. The CDR3 extends over 14 amino acids. V was cut by 6 bases and J by 4 bases, with 13 bases left in between. The CDR3 spells CASRLALRYNEQFF. CDR3 in DNA: TGTGCCAGCAGGCTAGCCCTCAGATACAATGAGCAGTTCTTC.

In its sample, this clonotype was seen once. V gene TRBV6-1 combines with J gene TRBJ1-1, with D possibly being TRBD1 (5 bases). From germline, CDR1 is MNHNS and CDR2 SASEGT. The V end was cut by 5 bases, the J end by 3 bases, with 16 bases between. The length of the CDR3 is 15 residues. The CDR3 DNA follows: TGTGCCAGCAGTCAACTCCTAGGGGTGGACACTGAAGCTTTCTTT. Its protein is CASSQLLGVDTEAFF.

A few counts support this clonotype. V usage is TRBV20-1 and J usage is TRBJ2-1, with D perhaps given as TRBD1 or TRBD2 (5 bases each). The CDR3 totals 15 residues. Germline V gene lookup returns CDR1 DFQATT and CDR2 SNEGSKA (reference sequence). Between the trimmed V and J ends, which lost 8 bases and 0 bases, there was a span of 17 bases. This CDR3 reads CSSNRDPYSYNEQFF. Here the CDR3 DNA reads TGCAGTTCCAACCGGGACCCCTACTCCTACAATGAGCAGTTCTTC.

Worth noting for this clonotype: The junction differs from germline at one of its ends, possibly a read error. The rearrangement links TRBV5-1 to TRBJ2-3; 11 bases fit TRBD2. The CDR3 totals 16 residues. CDR1 and CDR2 (germline): SGHRS, YFSETQ. DNA of the CDR3: TGCGCCAGCAGCTTGGGCACTAGCGGGAGCAGAGATACGCAGTATTTT. Its protein is CASSLGTSGSRDTQYF. Filled out from reference TRBV5-1 and TRBJ2-3, the complete variable domain reads KAGVTQTPRYLIKTRGQQVTLSCSPISGHRSVSWYQQTPGQGLQFLFEYFSETQRNKGNFPGRFSGRQFSNSRSEMNVSTLELGDSALYLCASSLGTSGSRDTQYFGPGTRLTVL.

This clonotype came up many times. This chain joins TRBV29-1 and TRBJ2-7; TRBD2 aligns across 11 bases. Germline V CDR1 and CDR2: SQVTM, ANQGSEA. This CDR3 spans 14 amino acids. V shed 7 bases, J shed 2 bases, and the junction held 7 bases outside the gene matches. CDR3 loop: CSAGGTSGTYEQYF. Written as DNA, the CDR3 is TGCAGCGCGGGCGGGACTAGCGGTACCTACGAGCAGTACTTC.

This clonotype was recorded many times. The chain has TRBV7-6 and TRBJ2-3; D uncertain. There are 16 residues in the CDR3. Trimming removed 1 base from V and 1 base from J, with 12 bases in between. Germline CDR1 reads SGHVS; CDR2 reads FNYEAQ. CDR3 region: CASSLGVGSRTDTQYF. The CDR3 coding sequence is TGTGCCAGCAGCTTAGGGGTTGGCAGCCGCACAGATACGCAGTATTTT.

The V call is TRBV7-3, the J call TRBJ2-1, with D unclear. Per germline, CDR1 SGHTA and CDR2 FQGTGA. The V end lost 3 bases, the J end lost 6 bases, and 9 bases lay between the germline ends. The CDR3 runs to 13 residues. The CDR3 loop reads CASSLELINEQFF. DNA for the CDR3: TGTGCCAGCAGCTTGGAGTTAATCAATGAGCAGTTCTTC.

The chain carries TRBV7-3 and TRBJ2-1, with TRBD2 matching 10 bases. Looked up from germline, CDR1 is SGHTA and CDR2 is FQGTGA. Trimming at V came to 2 bases and at J to 7 bases, leaving 8 bases not matched to a gene. CDR3 size: 16 residues. As DNA, the CDR3 is TGTGCCAGCAGCTTAGATCCTAGCGGGAGTATGAATGAGCAGTTCTTC. Its protein is CASSLDPSGSMNEQFF.

The chain uses TRBV21-1 and TRBJ2-3; TRBD2 is taken as the D call from the table, unchecked against the DNA. TRBV21-1 is a listed pseudogene. There are 17 residues in the CDR3. CDR3 residues: CASSISGTSGIPDTQYF. The CDR3 coding sequence is TGTGCCAGCAGCATTTCGGGAACTAGCGGAATACCAGATACGCAGTATTTT.

The rearrangement joins TRBV20-1 to TRBJ2-1, with 9 bases identical to TRBD2. CDR3 length: 17 amino acids. The V segment lost 2 bases and the J segment 4 bases; nucleotides outside the gene matches: 12. Looked up from germline, CDR1 is DFQATT and CDR2 is SNEGSKA (reference sequence). The CDR3 DNA sequence: TGCAGTGCTAGAAGAGGAAGCGGGAGGCCGAAGTACAATGAGCAGTTCTTC. Amino acids: CSARRGSGRPKYNEQFF.

This clonotype was detected a few times. The chain has TRBV29-1 and TRBJ2-7; 9 bases match TRBD1. CDR3 length equals 19 residues. With V trimmed by 4 bases and J by 2 bases, 21 bases remained unmatched. Germline assignment: CDR1 SQVTM and CDR2 ANQGSEA. The CDR3 spells CSVGRPDNPRDRATYEQYF. CDR3 bases: TGCAGCGTTGGGAGACCAGACAACCCCCGGGACAGGGCAACCTACGAGCAGTACTTC.

The CDR3: CATSDETGTYNEQFF. As DNA, the CDR3 is TGTGCCACCAGTGATGAAACAGGGACCTACAATGAGCAGTTCTTC. The chain carries TRBV24-1 and TRBJ2-1; possible D gene TRBD1, 6 bases. V gave up 3 bases and J gave up 2 bases, with 10 bases separating them. The CDR3 extends over 15 amino acids. Germline lookup yields CDR1 KGHDR and CDR2 SFDVKD.

The CDR3 spells CASSQAWRAYEQYF. DNA of the CDR3: TGCGCCAGCAGCCAAGCCTGGAGGGCCTACGAGCAGTACTTC. The chain carries TRBV4-1 and TRBJ2-7; TRBD2 is a possible D gene (6 bases). This CDR3 has 14 amino acids. Trimming cost V 1 base and J 2 bases, with 9 bases left between them. Germline CDR1 and CDR2: MGHRA and YSYEKL.